This T cell receptor beta chain was profiled in a study of CD8+CD57+ T cells in acquired aplastic anemia (dated by TCRdb to the late 2010s). Broadly, across the study: DNA extracted from sorted CD4+ and CD8+ cells had a mean of about 3.2 ug, with a range of roughly 0.2 to 27.4 ug. CD8+CD57+ expansion was defined as a frequency above the mean frequency observed in healthy subjects. General findings and caveats noted by the study authors: Although some 28 CD8+ CDR3 sequences were shared by patients and controls, these sequences appeared highly expressed in patients and within the immunodominant clones of patients. Between patients and healthy controls, no significant difference in CD8+ Simpson's diversity was found (P=0.060).

This clonotype was found many times. Its antigen is currently not known. No base quality values were provided; no much bigger clone lies one nucleotide off. The patients picked for sequencing were ones in whom flow cytometry had shown an expansion of CD8+CD57+ cells. Every patient had severe acquired aplastic anemia, diagnosed using the International Study of Aplastic Anemia and Agranulocytosis and Camitta criteria. No therapy had been received by the patients at the time of blood sampling. In this study, sorted CD4+ and CD8+ T cells from the blood of healthy subjects and of severe aplastic anemia patients had their TCR repertoires deep-sequenced. Patients were enrolled under clinicaltrials.gov protocols 00001620, 01623167, 00001397, 00071045, 00081523 and 00961064 in the USA. Ficoll-Paque density gradient centrifugation was used to isolate peripheral blood mononuclear cells. CD4+ and CD8+ T cells were sorted by FACS or magnetic beads before DNA extraction.

The CDR3 sequence holds 14 residues, the cysteine and phenylalanine included. The only DNA kept is the CDR3, 42 bases in frame from the first base. The V end loses 6 bases and the J end loses 0 bases, and a stretch of 15 bases separates them. The germline V gene yields SQVTM for CDR1 and ANQGSEA for CDR2. TCR beta VDJ combination and CDR3 sequence profiling used genomic DNA as the template. An Illumina HiSeq 2000 was the platform used for TCR repertoire sequencing. Regarding the original processing steps: TRBV/TRBJ rearrangement plots, CDR3 size and DJ length profiles, and Simpson's diversity index were used to assess repertoires. The immunodominant clone was defined as the most abundant DNA sequence in deep sequencing data. CDR3 amino acid sequences were screened for sharing across subjects and were compared with published repertoires and the VDJdb database. The public reads were run again by TCRdb, first through fastp at Q25 and then through MiXCR, and only productive beta chains were kept. When rows share a CDR3 protein, they turn into one entry using the most common DNA and genes. TCRdb assigned the V and J calls; the authors' analysis was not used. The table for this sample lists under 200,000 distinct CDR3 sequences; 40% to 60% of them were counted only once. The ten largest clones capture roughly 30% of the sample.

The rearrangement combines TRBV29-1 with TRBJ2-7; the D call could be TRBD1 or TRBD2, with each sharing 5 bases. Sequenced: sorted CD4+, CD8+, or CD8+CD57+ T cells (not recorded which) from PBMCs. This sequence originates from a human donor with aplastic anemia. In nucleotides, the sequence is TGCAGCGTCGGCAGCATCGGGGCCTCCTACGAGCAGTACTTC. This sequence encodes CSVGSIGASYEQYF.